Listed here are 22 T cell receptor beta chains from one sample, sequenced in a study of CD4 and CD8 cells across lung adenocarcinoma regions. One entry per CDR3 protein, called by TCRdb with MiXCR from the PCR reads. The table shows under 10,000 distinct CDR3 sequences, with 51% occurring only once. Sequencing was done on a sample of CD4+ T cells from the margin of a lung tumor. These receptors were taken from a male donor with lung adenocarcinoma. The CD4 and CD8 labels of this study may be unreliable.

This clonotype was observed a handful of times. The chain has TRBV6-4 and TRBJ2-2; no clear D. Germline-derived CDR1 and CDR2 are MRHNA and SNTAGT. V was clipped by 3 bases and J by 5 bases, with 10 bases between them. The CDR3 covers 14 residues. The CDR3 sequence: CASSEQIETGELFF. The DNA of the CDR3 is TGTGCCAGCAGTGAACAGATTGAGACCGGGGAGCTGTTTTTT.

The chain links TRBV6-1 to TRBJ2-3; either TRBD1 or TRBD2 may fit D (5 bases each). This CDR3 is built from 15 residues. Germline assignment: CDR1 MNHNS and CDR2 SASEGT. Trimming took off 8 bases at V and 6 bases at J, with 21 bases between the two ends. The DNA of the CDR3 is TGTGCCAGCTCCCCCGGGGCCTCCGAGGTCGATACGCAGTATTTT. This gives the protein CASSPGASEVDTQYF.

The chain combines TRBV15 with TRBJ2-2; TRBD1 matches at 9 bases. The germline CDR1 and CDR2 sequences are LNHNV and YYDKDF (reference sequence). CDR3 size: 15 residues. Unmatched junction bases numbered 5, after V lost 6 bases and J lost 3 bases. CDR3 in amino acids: CATRRDREDTGELFF. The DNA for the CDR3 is TGTGCCACCAGAAGGGACAGGGAGGACACCGGGGAGCTGTTTTTT.

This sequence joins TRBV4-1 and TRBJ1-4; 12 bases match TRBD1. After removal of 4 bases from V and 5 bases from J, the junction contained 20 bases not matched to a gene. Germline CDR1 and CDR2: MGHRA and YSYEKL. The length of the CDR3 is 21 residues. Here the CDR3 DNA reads TGCGCCAGCAGCCCCACAGGGGGGACAGGGGGCGGAGGGGGTCTCAATGAAAAACTGTTTTTT. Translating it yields CASSPTGGTGGGGGLNEKLFF.

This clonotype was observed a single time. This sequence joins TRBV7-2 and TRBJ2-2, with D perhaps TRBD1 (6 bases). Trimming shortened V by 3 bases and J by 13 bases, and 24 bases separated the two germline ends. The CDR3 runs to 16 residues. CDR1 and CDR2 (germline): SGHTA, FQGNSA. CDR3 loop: CASSFTMPRDTGALFF. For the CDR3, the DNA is TGTGCCAGCAGCTTCACTATGCCGAGGGACACAGGTGCGCTGTTTTTT.

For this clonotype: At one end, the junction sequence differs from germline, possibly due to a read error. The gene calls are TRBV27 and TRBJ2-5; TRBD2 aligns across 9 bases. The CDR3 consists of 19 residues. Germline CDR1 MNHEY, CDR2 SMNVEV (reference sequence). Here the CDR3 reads CASSQGVGAGGVGPETQYF. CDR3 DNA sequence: TGTGCCAGCAGCCAAGGGGTGGGGGCGGGGGGGGTGGGCCCAGAGACGCAGTACTTC.

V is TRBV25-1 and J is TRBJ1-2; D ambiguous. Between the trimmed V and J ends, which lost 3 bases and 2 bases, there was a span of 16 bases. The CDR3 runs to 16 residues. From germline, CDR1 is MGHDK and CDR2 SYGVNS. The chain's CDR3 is CASSDGEPWANYGYTF. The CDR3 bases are TGTGCCAGCAGTGATGGCGAACCCTGGGCAAACTATGGCTACACCTTC.

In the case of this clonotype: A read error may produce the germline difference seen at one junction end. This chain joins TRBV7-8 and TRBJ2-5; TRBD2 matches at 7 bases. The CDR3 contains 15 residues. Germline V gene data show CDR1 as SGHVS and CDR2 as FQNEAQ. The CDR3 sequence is CASSLGGGDQDTQYF. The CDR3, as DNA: TGTGCCAGCAGCTTAGGGGGGGGTGACCAAGACACCCAGTACTTC.

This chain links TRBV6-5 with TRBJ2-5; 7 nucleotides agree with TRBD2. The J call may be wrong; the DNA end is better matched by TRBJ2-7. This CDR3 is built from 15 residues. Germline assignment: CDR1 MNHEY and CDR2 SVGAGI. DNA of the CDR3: TGTGCCAGCAGTTTGGGGCCAGCGGGATGGTACGAGCAGTACTTC. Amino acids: CASSLGPAGWYEQYF.

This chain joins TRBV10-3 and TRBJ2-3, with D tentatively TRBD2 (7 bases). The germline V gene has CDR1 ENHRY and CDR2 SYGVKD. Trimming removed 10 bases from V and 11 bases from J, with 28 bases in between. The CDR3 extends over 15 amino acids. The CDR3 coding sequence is TGTGCCAACAGGGAGGGGGGACGATGGTCCTACGAGCAGTATTTT. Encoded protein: CANREGGRWSYEQYF.

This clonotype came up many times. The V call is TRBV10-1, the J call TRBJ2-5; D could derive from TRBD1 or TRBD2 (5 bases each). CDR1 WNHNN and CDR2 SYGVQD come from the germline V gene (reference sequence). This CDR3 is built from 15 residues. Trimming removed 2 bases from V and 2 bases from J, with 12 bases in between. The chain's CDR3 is CASSEGREFQETQYF. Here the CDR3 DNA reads TGCGCCAGCAGTGAGGGCAGGGAGTTTCAAGAGACCCAGTACTTC.

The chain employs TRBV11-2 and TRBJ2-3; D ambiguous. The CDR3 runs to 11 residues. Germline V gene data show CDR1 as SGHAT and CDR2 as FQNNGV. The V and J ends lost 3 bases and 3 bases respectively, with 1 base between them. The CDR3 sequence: CASSLTDTQYF. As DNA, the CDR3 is TGTGCCAGCAGCTTGACAGATACGCAGTATTTT.

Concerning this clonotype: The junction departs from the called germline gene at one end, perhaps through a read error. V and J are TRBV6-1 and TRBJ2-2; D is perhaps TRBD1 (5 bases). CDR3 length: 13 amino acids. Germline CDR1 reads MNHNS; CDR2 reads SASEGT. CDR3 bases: TGTGCCAGCCGACAGTCGAACACCGAGGCGCTGTATTTT. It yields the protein CASRQSNTEALYF.

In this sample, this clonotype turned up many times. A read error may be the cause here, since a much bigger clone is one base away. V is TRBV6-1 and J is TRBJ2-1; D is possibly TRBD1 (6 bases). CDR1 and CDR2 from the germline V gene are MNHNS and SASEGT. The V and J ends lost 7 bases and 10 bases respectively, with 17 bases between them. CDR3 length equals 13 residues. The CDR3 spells CASTFAQGSEQFF. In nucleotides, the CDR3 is TGTGCCAGCACCTTCGCACAGGGCAGCGAGCAGTTCTTC.

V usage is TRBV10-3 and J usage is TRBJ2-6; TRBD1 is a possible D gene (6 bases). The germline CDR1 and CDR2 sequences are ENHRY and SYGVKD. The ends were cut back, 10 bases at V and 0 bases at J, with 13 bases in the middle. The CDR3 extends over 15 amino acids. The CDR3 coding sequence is TGTGCCACTCTGACAGGTTCCTCTGGGGCCAACGTCCTGACTTTC. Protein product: CATLTGSSGANVLTF.

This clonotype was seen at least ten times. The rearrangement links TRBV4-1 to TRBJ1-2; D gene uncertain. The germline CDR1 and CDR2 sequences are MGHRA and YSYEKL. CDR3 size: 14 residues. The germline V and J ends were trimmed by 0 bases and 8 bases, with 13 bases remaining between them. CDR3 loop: CASSQEGPSVGYTF. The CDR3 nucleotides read TGCGCCAGCAGCCAAGAAGGCCCCTCGGTGGGCTACACCTTC.

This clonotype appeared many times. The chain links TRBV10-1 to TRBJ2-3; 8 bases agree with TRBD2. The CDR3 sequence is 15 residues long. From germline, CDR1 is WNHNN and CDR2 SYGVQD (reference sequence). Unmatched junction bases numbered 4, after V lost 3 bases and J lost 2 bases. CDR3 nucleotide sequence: TGCGCCAGCAGTGACCTAGCGGGCGCCACAGATACGCAGTATTTT. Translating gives CASSDLAGATDTQYF.

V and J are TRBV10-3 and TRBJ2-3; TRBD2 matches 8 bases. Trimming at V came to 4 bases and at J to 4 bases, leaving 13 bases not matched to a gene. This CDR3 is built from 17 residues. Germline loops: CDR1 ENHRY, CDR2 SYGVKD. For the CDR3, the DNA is TGTGCCATCAGTGCGGGGACCAGCGGGAGAAACCCAGATACGCAGTATTTT. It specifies CAISAGTSGRNPDTQYF.

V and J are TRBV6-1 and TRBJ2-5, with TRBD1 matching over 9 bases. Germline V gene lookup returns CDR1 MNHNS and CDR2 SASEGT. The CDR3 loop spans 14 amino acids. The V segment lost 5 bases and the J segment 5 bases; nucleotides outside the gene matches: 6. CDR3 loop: CASSTGQGRETQYF. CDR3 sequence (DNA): TGTGCCAGCAGTACAGGACAGGGGCGGGAGACCCAGTACTTC.

The CDR3 sequence is CASSFGGPSYGYTF. The DNA for the CDR3 is TGTGCCAGCAGCTTCGGGGGCCCTAGCTATGGCTACACCTTC. The chain employs TRBV7-2 and TRBJ1-2, with a tentative D call TRBD1 (6 bases). CDR3 length: 14 amino acids. The germline V gene has CDR1 SGHTA and CDR2 FQGNSA. V shed 3 bases and J shed 4 bases, with 12 bases lying between them.

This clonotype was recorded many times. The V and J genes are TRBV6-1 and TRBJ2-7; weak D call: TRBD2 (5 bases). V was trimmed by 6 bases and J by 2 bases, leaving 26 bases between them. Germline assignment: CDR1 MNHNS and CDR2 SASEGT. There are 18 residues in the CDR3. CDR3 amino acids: CASSSGESGVIEAYEQYF. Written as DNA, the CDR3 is TGTGCCAGCAGCTCCGGGGAGTCAGGAGTTATAGAAGCCTACGAGCAGTACTTC.

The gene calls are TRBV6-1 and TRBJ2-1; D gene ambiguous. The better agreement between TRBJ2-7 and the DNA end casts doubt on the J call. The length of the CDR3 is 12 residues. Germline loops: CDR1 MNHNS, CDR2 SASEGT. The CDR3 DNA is TGTGCCAGCAGTGACATGGATCCCGAGCAGTACTTC. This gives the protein CASSDMDPEQYF.